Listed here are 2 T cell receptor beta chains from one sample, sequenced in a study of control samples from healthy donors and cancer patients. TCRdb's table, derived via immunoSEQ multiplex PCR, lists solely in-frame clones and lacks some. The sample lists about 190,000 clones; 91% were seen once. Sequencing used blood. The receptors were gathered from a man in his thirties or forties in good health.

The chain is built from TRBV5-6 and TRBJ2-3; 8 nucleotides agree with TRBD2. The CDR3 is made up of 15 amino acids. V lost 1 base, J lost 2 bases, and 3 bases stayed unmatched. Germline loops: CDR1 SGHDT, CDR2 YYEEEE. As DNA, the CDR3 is TGTGCCAGCAGCTTGCGGGGGGGGACCACAGATACGCAGTATTTT. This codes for CASSLRGGTTDTQYF.

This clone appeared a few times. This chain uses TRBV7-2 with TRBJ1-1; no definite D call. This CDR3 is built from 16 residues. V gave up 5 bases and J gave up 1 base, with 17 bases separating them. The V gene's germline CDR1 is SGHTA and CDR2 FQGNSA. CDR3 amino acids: CASSTQGRTQNTEAFF. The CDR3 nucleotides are TGTGCCAGCAGCACACAAGGTCGGACCCAGAACACTGAAGCTTTCTTT.